The present entry profiles one T cell receptor (beta chain) with its context. The antigen is undetermined. The J segment lost 0 bases and the V segment lost 7 bases, leaving 3 bases of the junction unmatched. The CDR3 is made up of 14 amino acids. Germline CDR1 SGHRS, CDR2 YFSETQ. At the time of sampling, donors were nominally healthy, though unrecorded immune exposures were likely. The data stem from a study of cytomegalovirus exposure and HLA in healthy donors. Study-wide results and caveats: Researchers reported in a later analysis that common viral pathogens appeared linked to several top clusters. It was reported that the classifier diagnosed cytomegalovirus status with high specificity and sensitivity in both the original and validation cohorts. Fewer N-insertions than the roughly 670-donor mean were reportedly shown by an Asian-associated ancestry cluster in a later analysis.

Both 60 Vbeta primers and 13 Jbeta primers went into the PCR. Sequencing was performed with immunoSEQ multiplex PCR; in TCRdb, only in-frame clones are kept and a portion is missing. The repertoire includes over 150,000 clones, 75% to 90% of them detected once, and 2.3% sits in the top ten. Material: PBMCs. The gene calls are TRBV5-1 and TRBJ2-2, with 7 positions matching TRBD1. The TCR comes from a male donor in good health and CMV-seronegative. CDR3 sequence: CASGTAANTGELFF. The DNA of the CDR3 is TGCGCCAGCGGGACAGCTGCGAACACCGGGGAGCTGTTTTTT.